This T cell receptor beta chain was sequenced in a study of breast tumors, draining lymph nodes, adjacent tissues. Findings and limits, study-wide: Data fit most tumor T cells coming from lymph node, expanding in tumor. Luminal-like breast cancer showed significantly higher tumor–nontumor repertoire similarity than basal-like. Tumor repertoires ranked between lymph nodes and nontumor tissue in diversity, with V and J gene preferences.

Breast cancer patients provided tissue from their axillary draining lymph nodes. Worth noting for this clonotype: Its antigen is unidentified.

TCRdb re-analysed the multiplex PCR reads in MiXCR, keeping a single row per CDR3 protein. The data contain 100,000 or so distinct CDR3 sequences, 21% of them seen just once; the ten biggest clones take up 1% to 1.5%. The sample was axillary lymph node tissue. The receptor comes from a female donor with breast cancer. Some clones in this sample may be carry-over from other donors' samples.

CDR3 sequence reads: CASSRDLGLAGVVYNEQFF. The CDR3 DNA follows: TGTGCCAGCAGCCGAGACCTGGGACTAGCGGGAGTGGTCTACAATGAGCAGTTCTTC. The chain links TRBV4-2 to TRBJ2-1; TRBD2 matches at 14 bases. V shed 4 bases, J shed 3 bases, and the junction held 11 bases outside the gene matches. Germline V gene lookup returns CDR1 LGHNA and CDR2 YNFKEQ. This CDR3 comprises 19 residues.